This entry lists 21 T cell receptor beta chains sequenced from one sample in a study of blood T cells in healthy people across ages. Combining a sample-barcoded 5' primer with a J-beta primer mix, a second PCR ran for about 7 to 11 cycles. TCRdb re-analysed the 5' RACE reads in MiXCR, keeping a single row per CDR3 protein. This table has about 650,000 distinct CDR3 sequences, approximately 52% appearing once. Sequenced material: blood. The receptors were sampled from a woman older than 75 in good health.

This clonotype was seen many times. This chain links TRBV6-5 with TRBJ1-1, with D unclear. The CDR3 is 13 amino acids. In germline, CDR1 is MNHEY, CDR2 SVGAGI. Trimming took 7 bases from V and 0 from J, leaving 9 bases between them. CDR3 nucleotides: TGTGCCAGCAAACGACACTTGAACACTGAAGCTTTCTTT. Encoded protein: CASKRHLNTEAFF.

This clonotype came up many times. V usage is TRBV9 and J usage is TRBJ2-3, with TRBD2 matching over 10 bases. CDR3 length: 15 amino acids. V trimming: 0 bases; J trimming: 8 bases; junction bases outside the gene matches: 6. CDR1 and CDR2 from the germline V gene are SGDLS and YYNGEE. The CDR3 DNA reads as TGTGCCAGCAGCGTAGGAGCGGGGGGGCAGGGTACGCAGTATTTT. It encodes CASSVGAGGQGTQYF.

On this clonotype: One base away lies a much larger clone, so this may be a sequencing read error. The rearrangement joins TRBV20-1 to TRBJ2-7; 12 bases agree with TRBD2. The CDR3 is made up of 15 amino acids. Per the germline V gene, CDR1 is DFQATT and CDR2 is SNEGSKA (reference sequence). DNA of the CDR3: TGCAGTGCTAAGACTAGCGGGAGTTCTTCCGACGAGCTGTACTTC. Amino acid sequence: CSAKTSGSSSDELYF.

Only one count was recorded for this clonotype. V gene TRBV9 combines with J gene TRBJ2-3, with D perhaps assigned TRBD1 or TRBD2 (5 bases each). The CDR3 totals 14 residues. Germline V gives CDR1 SGDLS, CDR2 YYNGEE. The V and J ends lost 4 bases and 9 bases respectively, with 18 bases between them. CDR3 sequence (DNA): TGTGCCAGCAGCCCCCGAAGGGACCCCGAGACGCAGTATTTT. As protein: CASSPRRDPETQYF.

This chain uses TRBV18 with TRBJ2-3; TRBD1 might be the D (6 bases). The CDR3 has 15 amino acids. Trimming took 4 bases from V and 1 from J, leaving 12 bases between them. CDR1 KGHSH and CDR2 LQKENI come from the germline V gene. The CDR3 DNA is TGTGCCAGCTCACGGACAGCTAAAGGCACAGATACGCAGTATTTT. It translates to CASSRTAKGTDTQYF.

At least ten counts were recorded for this clonotype. The chain links TRBV29-1 to TRBJ1-4, with D tentatively TRBD1 (5 bases). With 5 bases removed from V and 1 base from J, the gap between germline ends came to 8 bases. This CDR3 has 13 residues. Germline V gives CDR1 SQVTM, CDR2 ANQGSEA. CDR3 residues: CSVSGGTNEKLFF. In DNA form, the CDR3 reads TGCAGCGTTTCCGGGGGAACTAATGAAAAACTGTTTTTT.

The rearrangement uses TRBV10-1 and TRBJ2-5; 7 bases agree with TRBD1. Trimming cost V 10 bases and J 2 bases; bases outside gene matches: 7. The CDR3 has 13 amino acids. Germline V gives CDR1 WNHNN, CDR2 SYGVQD (reference sequence). The CDR3 DNA reads as TGCGCCACCAGCACGGGACAGCAAGAGACCCAGTACTTC. Translation gives CATSTGQQETQYF.

This clonotype was seen only once. The chain has TRBV6-5 and TRBJ2-7; the match to TRBD1 covers 8 bases. Germline CDR1 reads MNHEY; CDR2 reads SVGAGI. The ends lost 3 bases at V and 0 bases at J; junction bases unmatched: 4. The length of the CDR3 is 15 residues. The DNA for the CDR3 is TGTGCCAGCAGTTATGGGCAGGGGGCCTCCTACGAGCAGTACTTC. Translating gives CASSYGQGASYEQYF.

This clonotype was counted at least ten times. The chain joins TRBV5-6 to TRBJ2-7; D is perhaps TRBD1 (5 bases). Trimming pared 1 base from V and 3 bases from J, leaving 11 bases between. The germline gives CDR1 SGHDT, CDR2 YYEEEE. The CDR3 loop spans 14 amino acids. In DNA, the CDR3 is TGTGCCAGCAGCTTGAGGCAGGGTAGCTACGAGCAGTACTTC. Translation: CASSLRQGSYEQYF. Drawing the rest from reference TRBV5-6 and TRBJ2-7, the complete variable domain is DAGVTQSPTHLIKTRGQQVTLRCSPKSGHDTVSWYQQALGQGPQFIFQYYEEEERQRGNFPDRFSGHQFPNYSSELNVNALLLGDSALYLCASSLRQGSYEQYFGPGTRLTVT.

The CDR3 DNA follows: TGTGCCAGCAGCGCCATGACGGGCTACACCTTC. Translation: CASSAMTGYTF. This rearrangement joins TRBV7-2 to TRBJ1-2; D remains unclear. The ends were cut back, 5 bases at V and 8 bases at J, with 9 bases in the middle. The CDR3 covers 11 residues. CDR1 and CDR2 (germline): SGHTA, FQGNSA.

This clonotype was detected ten times or more. The rearrangement links TRBV5-1 to TRBJ2-3, with 13 bases identical to TRBD2. V dropped 0 bases and J dropped 6; count of bases not matched to a gene: 4. Germline V gene data show CDR1 as SGHRS and CDR2 as YFSETQ. This CDR3 has 16 residues. Here the CDR3 reads CASSLELAGGSDTQYF. The CDR3 nucleotides are TGCGCCAGCAGCTTGGAACTAGCGGGAGGGTCTGATACGCAGTATTTT. The variable domain in full, with the rest retrieved from reference TRBV5-1 and TRBJ2-3, is KAGVTQTPRYLIKTRGQQVTLSCSPISGHRSVSWYQQTPGQGLQFLFEYFSETQRNKGNFPGRFSGRQFSNSRSEMNVSTLELGDSALYLCASSLELAGGSDTQYFGPGTRLTVL.

Regarding this clonotype: One junction end does not reproduce the germline sequence, and a read error may be involved. The chain has TRBV6-1 and TRBJ2-7; no clear D gene. CDR1 and CDR2 (germline): MNHNS, SASEGT. The CDR3 is 14 residues long. This CDR3 is CASSDDGYSHEQYF. In DNA, the CDR3 is TGTGCCAGCAGTGACGACGGCTACTCCCACGAGCAGTACTTC.

This clonotype appeared once. One base away lies a much larger clone, so this may be a sequencing read error. The V gene is TRBV5-1, the J gene TRBJ2-1; the D gene is possibly TRBD1 (7 bases). The DNA end is more similar to TRBJ2-7, so the J call may be wrong. There are 14 residues in the CDR3. Germline V CDR1 and CDR2: SGHRS, YFSETQ. The CDR3: CASSVEGQPYEQYF. The CDR3, as DNA: TGCGCCAGCAGCGTGGAGGGACAGCCCTACGAGCAGTACTTC.

J is TRBJ2-2 and V is TRBV9; 7 bases match TRBD1. V lost 6 bases and J lost 4; bases outside the gene matches: 12. From germline, CDR1 is SGDLS and CDR2 YYNGEE. The CDR3 spans 16 residues. The CDR3: CASTVSEGGSTGELFF. Written as DNA, the CDR3 is TGTGCCAGCACCGTCAGCGAAGGGGGCAGCACCGGGGAGCTGTTTTTT.

Of note for this clonotype: One base away lies a much larger clone, so this may be a sequencing read error. The chain carries TRBV10-3 and TRBJ2-4; D is possibly TRBD1 (6 bases). The CDR3 is made up of 14 amino acids. CDR1 and CDR2 (germline): ENHRY, SYGVKD. CDR3 sequence (DNA): TGTGCCACCAGTGCAGGGGTAGCCAAAAACATTCAGTACTTC. Its protein is CATSAGVAKNIQYF.

The V gene is TRBV12-3 or TRBV12-4, the J gene TRBJ2-7; 9 bases align to TRBD2. This CDR3 has 14 residues. After removal of 1 base from V and 7 bases from J, the junction contained 5 bases not matched to a gene. Here the CDR3 DNA reads TGTGCCAGCAGTTTAGTAGCGGGAGTAGGGGAGCAGTACTTC. This translates into CASSLVAGVGEQYF.

J is TRBJ2-1 and V is TRBV7-2; the D is unclear. Trimming removed 2 bases from V and 12 bases from J, with 11 bases in between. The CDR3 covers 12 residues. Germline loops: CDR1 SGHTA, CDR2 FQGNSA. In DNA form, the CDR3 reads TGTGCCAGCAGCTTAAGTCTCACGGTGCAGTTCTTC. Translating it yields CASSLSLTVQFF.

The genes are TRBV21-1 and TRBJ2-1; TRBD1, the D gene given by the table, was not confirmed from the DNA. TRBV21-1 is a documented pseudogene. This CDR3 contains 14 residues. CDR3 DNA: TGTGCCAGCAGGTGGGACAGGGACCTCAATGAGCAGTTCTTC. It is translated as CASRWDRDLNEQFF.

The sample holds one count of this clonotype. The chain uses TRBV20-1 and TRBJ2-3; the match to TRBD2 covers 10 bases. The V gene end was trimmed by 5 bases and the J gene end by 4 bases; junction bases not matched to a gene: 9. Germline V gene sequence: CDR1 DFQATT, CDR2 SNEGSKA (reference sequence). This CDR3 contains 15 residues. CDR3 in DNA: TGCAGTGCTGGACCTAGCGGGAGCAGGCCAGATACGCAGTATTTT. This gives the protein CSAGPSGSRPDTQYF.

This clonotype came up once. V gene TRBV4-2 combines with J gene TRBJ2-3; no clear D. The CDR3 totals 14 residues. Germline V gene sequence: CDR1 LGHNA, CDR2 YNFKEQ. V dropped 2 bases and J dropped 1 base, with 7 bases sitting between them. The CDR3 spells CASSQMWGTDTQYF. The DNA for the CDR3 is TGTGCCAGCAGCCAAATGTGGGGCACAGATACGCAGTATTTT.

There are many counts of this clonotype. V is TRBV12-3 or TRBV12-4 and J is TRBJ2-3; D might be TRBD2 (5 bases). The ends were cut back, 3 bases at V and 2 bases at J, with 15 bases in the middle. The CDR3 is 16 amino acids. In DNA, the CDR3 is TGTGCCAGCAGTTTGGGTGGGAGTAGTTCCACAGATACGCAGTATTTT. Its translation: CASSLGGSSSTDTQYF.